The entry below describes one T cell receptor beta chain. The CDR3 runs 15 residues. The V gene end was trimmed by 11 bases and the J gene end by 3 bases; junction bases not matched to a gene: 12. Germline CDR1 reads SEHNR; CDR2 reads FQNEAQ (reference sequence). The sort gate was single viable CD3+CD4+CD8-CD45RO+ cells for memory CD4+ T cells. Assay used: immunoSEQ multiplex PCR; TCRdb lists only in-frame clones, some missing. This sample has about 50,000 clones, with 82% found just once. These data come from a study of memory CD4+ T cells and cytomegalovirus serostatus. The receptor was isolated from an adult in good health and CMV-seronegative. The sample comprised memory CD4+ T cells from blood. The chain combines TRBV7-9 with TRBJ2-2; 7 positions match TRBD2. This chain's CDR3 is CALPPGEGYTGELFF. CDR3 sequence (DNA): TGTGCCCTACCTCCGGGGGAGGGGTACACCGGGGAGCTGTTTTTT.